This T cell receptor beta chain was obtained from a study of T cell changes during pregnancy in multiple sclerosis. Germline V gives CDR1 MDHEN, CDR2 SYDVKM. Trimming shortened V by 5 bases and J by 11 bases, and 15 bases separated the two germline ends. The CDR3 extends over 12 amino acids. Method: immunoSEQ multiplex PCR; TCRdb's copy keeps in-frame clones and lacks some. The sample carries under 60,000 clones, about 92% recorded once. The source was CD4+ T cells from peripheral blood mononuclear cells, collected in the third trimester of pregnancy. The chain employs TRBV28 and TRBJ1-1; possibly TRBD1 for D (6 bases). This TCR came from a female donor with multiple sclerosis, enrolled in a pregnancy study. DNA of the CDR3: TGTGCCAGCAGTGCCGACAGGCTCGGGGCTTTCTTT. This translates into CASSADRLGAFF.